These 9 T cell receptor beta chains were all obtained from the same sample, sequenced in a study of identical twins. In TCRdb, the 5' RACE reads were re-called with MiXCR into one record per CDR3 protein. The sample shows about 900,000 distinct CDR3 sequences, 10% to 15% of them seen only once. This sample was also put to use in a study of yellow fever vaccine responses in identical twins.

Sequenced material: PBMCs. These TCRs come from a woman younger than 35 in good health.

In this sample, this clonotype turned up a few times. The chain employs TRBV10-2 and TRBJ2-7, with a weak D call TRBD2 (5 bases). The CDR3 sequence is 13 residues long. CDR1 and CDR2 from the germline V gene are WSHSY and SAAADI. V was cut by 8 bases and J by 3 bases, with 14 bases left in between. The CDR3 DNA follows: TGCGCCAGCCTTAATAACGGGGACTACGAGCAGTACTTC. This translates into CASLNNGDYEQYF.

This clonotype was detected ten times or more. The J gene is TRBJ2-2, the V gene TRBV2, with D possibly TRBD1 on 5 matching bases. Per germline, CDR1 SNHLY and CDR2 FYNNEI. V was clipped by 4 bases and J by 6 bases, with 9 bases between them. This CDR3 is built from 13 residues. CDR3 protein: CASSAQGSGELFF. The CDR3 DNA follows: TGTGCCAGCAGTGCGCAGGGTTCCGGGGAGCTGTTTTTT.

This rearrangement joins TRBV4-2 to TRBJ1-1, with D possibly being TRBD1 (6 bases). Trimming took 1 base from V and 11 from J, leaving 11 bases between them. The CDR3 consists of 12 residues. Germline V lookup: CDR1 LGHNA, CDR2 YNFKEQ. CDR3 sequence reads: CASSQAQGGAFF. CDR3 sequence (DNA): TGTGCCAGCAGCCAAGCACAGGGAGGGGCTTTCTTT.

This clonotype was counted a few times. V usage is TRBV20-1 and J usage is TRBJ2-1; D may be TRBD2 (5 bases). CDR1 is DFQATT, CDR2 SNEGSKA, per germline (reference sequence). The CDR3 contains 14 residues. The ends were cut back, 5 bases at V and 2 bases at J, with 13 bases in the middle. CDR3 protein: CSARLARAYNEQFF. Written as DNA, the CDR3 is TGCAGTGCTCGCTTAGCGAGGGCCTACAATGAGCAGTTCTTC.

Many counts were recorded for this clonotype. The chain uses TRBV3-1 and TRBJ1-1; the D is unclear. Germline loops: CDR1 LGHDT, CDR2 YNNKEL (reference sequence). V gave up 3 bases and J gave up 5 bases, with 10 bases separating them. The CDR3 is made up of 13 amino acids. The CDR3 DNA is TGTGCCAGCAGCCAGGGAAGGTATACTGAAGCTTTCTTT. This encodes CASSQGRYTEAFF.

The chain couples TRBV12-3 or TRBV12-4 to TRBJ2-7; 8 bases map to TRBD2. CDR3 length: 16 amino acids. The V segment lost 6 bases and the J segment 3 bases; nucleotides outside the gene matches: 13. This chain's CDR3 is CASSSQWSGRLYEQYF. In DNA form, the CDR3 reads TGTGCCAGCAGCTCTCAGTGGAGCGGGAGACTCTACGAGCAGTACTTC.

The chain combines TRBV4-1 with TRBJ2-1, with 11 bases that match TRBD2. This CDR3 is 16 amino acids long. The junction had 4 bases not matched to a gene; V was cut back by 1 base and J by 5 bases. Germline V CDR1 and CDR2: MGHRA, YSYEKL. CDR3 sequence reads: CASSQARGLADNEQFF. CDR3 nucleotides: TGCGCCAGCAGCCAAGCGCGGGGACTAGCGGACAATGAGCAGTTCTTC.

This clonotype has more than one count but fewer than ten. The chain combines TRBV20-1 with TRBJ2-7; D is possibly TRBD1 (7 bases). CDR1 is DFQATT and CDR2 is SNEGSKA in the germline V gene (reference sequence). V lost 4 bases to trimming and J lost 1 base, with 17 bases between them. CDR3 length: 15 amino acids. The CDR3 sequence: CSATAGTVSSYEQYF. The CDR3 DNA reads as TGCAGTGCTACGGCGGGGACAGTTTCTTCCTACGAGCAGTACTTC.

This clonotype has a count of ten or more. J is TRBJ1-2 and V is TRBV4-1; perhaps TRBD1 as D (5 bases). The germline V gene encodes CDR1 MGHRA and CDR2 YSYEKL. The CDR3 is 14 amino acids. V was pared by 4 bases and J by 3 bases, with 12 bases between. CDR3 in amino acids: CASSLQGADYGYTF. CDR3 nucleotides: TGCGCCAGCAGCCTCCAAGGGGCCGACTATGGCTACACCTTC.